These 3 T cell receptor beta chains were all obtained from the same sample, sequenced in a study of blood T cell repertoires in COVID-19. The table came from immunoSEQ multiplex PCR; TCRdb's copy has only in-frame clones and leaves some out. Of around 210,000 clones detected, roughly 85% appear once; the ten largest clones hold more than 4.5%. Sequencing used peripheral blood. The receptors originated from a man aged 45 to 65 with COVID-19, enrolled during active disease.

The rearrangement uses TRBV27 and TRBJ1-2; no clear D gene. Germline CDR1 MNHEY, CDR2 SMNVEV (reference sequence). Trimming cost V 7 bases and J 3 bases, with 21 bases left between them. The CDR3 runs to 16 residues. The CDR3 spells CASNPSILGSYYGYTF. Here the CDR3 DNA reads TGTGCCAGCAATCCTTCCATTCTGGGGAGTTACTATGGCTACACCTTC.

In this sample, this clone turned up once. The chain joins TRBV4-1 to TRBJ2-2; a possible D gene is TRBD1 (5 bases). Germline assignment: CDR1 MGHRA and CDR2 YSYEKL. The CDR3 totals 14 residues. Trimming took off 1 base at V and 5 bases at J, with 8 bases between the two ends. The CDR3 region has the DNA TGCGCCAGCAGCCAAGGACAGTTTACCGGGGAGCTGTTTTTT. It is translated as CASSQGQFTGELFF.

This chain joins TRBV21-1 and TRBJ1-4; TRBD1 is taken as the D call from the table, unchecked against the DNA. TRBV21-1 is a listed pseudogene. The CDR3 covers 17 residues. CDR3 sequence: CASSPGTFSPTNEKLFF. The CDR3, as DNA: TGTGCCAGCAGCCCCGGGACATTTTCACCAACTAATGAAAAACTGTTTTTT.